This T cell receptor (beta chain) derives from a study of blood T cell repertoires in COVID-19. Looking at the study overall: Sample material is recorded as cDNA or gDNA derived from T cells, B-cell-depleted T cells, or PBMCs.

In the original processing: Scientists estimated how many nucleated cells there were by amplifying reference gene primers. Clones were sequenced by immunoSEQ multiplex PCR, and TCRdb holds only the in-frame ones, with some missing. D and trimming were read from the DNA, whereas the V and J calls and clone size are those reported in that table. The table lists around 310,000 clones, over 85% of them singletons, with almost 9.5% in the top ten. Germline V CDR1 and CDR2: KGHDR, SFDVKD. The CDR3 consists of 16 residues. V was pared by 5 bases and J by 5 bases, with 5 bases of the junction left unmatched. Each participant's cohort was designated according to participant-reported clinical history. Symptom resolution, clearance, or two negative PCRs marked donors in Cohort 3 as recovered.

The sequenced material came from PBMCs or T cells enriched from blood (not recorded which). This receptor was obtained from a woman in her twenties or thirties who had recovered from COVID-19. V usage is TRBV24-1 and J usage is TRBJ2-1, with 13 nucleotides matching TRBD2. For the CDR3, the DNA is TGTGCCACCAGTGGTACCGGGACTAGCGGGAACAATGAGCAGTTCTTC. This gives the protein CATSGTGTSGNNEQFF.